This T cell receptor (beta chain) was retrieved from a study of blood T cells in healthy people across ages. Combining a sample-barcoded 5' primer with a J-beta primer mix, a second PCR ran for about 6 to 12 cycles. Each cDNA molecule carried a tag from a template-switch adaptor that contained 12 random nucleotides. TCRdb processed the 5' RACE reads anew with MiXCR; each CDR3 protein has one entry. The sample consists of about 1.8 million distinct CDR3 sequences, around half of them appearing once. The CDR3 has 17 residues. Trimming removed 2 bases from V and 6 bases from J, with 20 bases in between. The V gene's germline CDR1 is SGHTA and CDR2 FQGNSA.

The chain has TRBV7-2 and TRBJ1-5; D might be TRBD1 (5 bases). The sequencing input was blood. The source is a middle-aged woman in good health. The CDR3 DNA reads TGTGCCAGCAGCTTATATCGTTCAGGGAGCCGTGGTCAGCCCCAGCATTTT. Its translation is CASSLYRSGSRGQPQHF.